The present TCR beta chain was sequenced within a study of neurological immune-mediated disorders. Unsorted libraries used 2 million PBMCs kept at -80 degrees C. This clonotype showed up many times. Its antigen is not known. Whole-study results and caveats: The expanded clones of different subjects shared no CDR3 amino acid sequences (suggesting private repertoires in all groups).

TCRdb processed the 5' RACE reads anew with MiXCR; each CDR3 protein has one entry. The sample has 40,000 to 60,000 distinct CDR3 sequences, approximately 3.5% seen once. This clonotype was obtained from a man between 40 and 49 years old with multiple sclerosis. The sample comprised PBMCs.

Written as DNA, the CDR3 is TGCAGTGCTAGAGTAGAGACAGGGAAGACCTACGAGCAGTACTTC. Protein product: CSARVETGKTYEQYF. The chain is built from TRBV20-1 and TRBJ2-7, with 7 nucleotides matching TRBD1. The CDR3 spans 15 residues. Trimming took 1 base from V and 2 from J; bases not matched to a gene: 8. CDR1 DFQATT and CDR2 SNEGSKA come from the germline V gene (reference sequence).